Following are 4 T cell receptor beta chains from one sample sequenced in a study of T cell responses to AZD1222 COVID-19 vaccine. The assay was immunoSEQ multiplex PCR, and TCRdb's table has in-frame clones only and misses some. Of about 97,000 clones listed, approximately 90% are singletons. Specimen: peripheral blood, collected on day 0 of AZD1222 vaccination. Every receptor here comes from an adult in good health.

This chain uses TRBV7-2 with TRBJ1-2; 10 bases match TRBD1. This CDR3 contains 14 residues. The V and J ends lost 5 bases and 4 bases, in that order; junction bases with no gene match: 4. Germline CDR1 SGHTA, CDR2 FQGNSA. CDR3 coding DNA: TGTGCCAGCAGCGCGGGACAGGGGTTCTATGGCTACACCTTC. Protein: CASSAGQGFYGYTF.

The rearrangement uses TRBV5-6 and TRBJ1-2; D might be TRBD1 (6 bases). This CDR3 has 14 amino acids. CDR1 is SGHDT, CDR2 YYEEEE, per germline. Trimming removed 1 base from V and 0 bases from J, with 7 bases in between. In DNA form, the CDR3 reads TGTGCCAGCAGCTTGAGGACAGCTAACTATGGCTACACCTTC. Its protein product is CASSLRTANYGYTF.

This chain links TRBV5-1 with TRBJ2-2, with TRBD2 matching over 12 bases. V was pared by 0 bases and J by 4 bases, with 7 bases of the junction left unmatched. Looked up from germline, CDR1 is SGHRS and CDR2 is YFSETQ. This CDR3 has 18 residues. CDR3 bases: TGCGCCAGCAGCTTGGCCCCTAGCGGGGGGGCCGGCACCGGGGAGCTGTTTTTT. Protein product: CASSLAPSGGAGTGELFF.

The chain employs TRBV5-6 and TRBJ1-3; possible D gene TRBD1, 6 bases. Trimming pared 2 bases from V and 0 bases from J, leaving 9 bases between. From germline, CDR1 is SGHDT and CDR2 YYEEEE. The CDR3 loop spans 15 amino acids. CDR3 nucleotides: TGTGCCAGCAGCTTAAACAGGGCCTCTGGAAACACCATATATTTT. It codes for CASSLNRASGNTIYF.